One and the same sample provided the 10 T cell receptor beta chains below, sequenced in a study of immune evolution from preneoplasia to lung adenocarcinoma. The data were produced by immunoSEQ multiplex PCR, yet TCRdb's version contains in-frame clones alone and is incomplete. The sample includes some 9,100 clones, roughly 80% of them seen just once. Sequencing used FFPE minimally invasive lung adenocarcinoma tissue. These receptors all come from a donor older than 65 with lung adenocarcinoma.

The chain has TRBV9 and TRBJ2-1, with D possibly being TRBD1 (6 bases). CDR1 and CDR2 from the germline V gene are SGDLS and YYNGEE. Trimming left V 2 bases short and J 7 bases short, with 13 bases between. This CDR3 contains 14 residues. CDR3 bases: TGTGCCAGCAGCGTGATATCAGGGGTAAATGAGCAGTTCTTC. It yields the protein CASSVISGVNEQFF.

The V gene is TRBV7-8, the J gene TRBJ1-2, with 9 bases aligning to TRBD1. CDR1 is SGHVS and CDR2 is FQNEAQ in the germline V gene. V lost 5 bases to trimming and J lost 9 bases; unmatched junction nucleotides: 13. The length of the CDR3 is 15 residues. CDR3 nucleotide sequence: TGTGCCAGCAGCCAAACAGGGGGCGTCACCCGTCGCTACACCTTC. Amino acids: CASSQTGGVTRRYTF.

The chain is built from TRBV28 and TRBJ1-5; D is unresolved. Germline CDR1 MDHEN, CDR2 SYDVKM. CDR3 size: 12 residues. Trimming shortened V by 8 bases and J by 0 bases, and 5 bases separated the two germline ends. The CDR3, as DNA: TGTGCCAGCCAAATTAGCAATCAGCCCCAGCATTTT. It specifies CASQISNQPQHF.

J is TRBJ2-5 and V is TRBV25-1; TRBD1 or TRBD2 may be the D gene (6 bases each). V was clipped by 2 bases and J by 4 bases, with 17 bases between them. The CDR3 spans 16 residues. CDR1 MGHDK and CDR2 SYGVNS come from the germline V gene. DNA of the CDR3: TGTGCCAGCAGTGAAAAGACTGGGGGGCCGGGAGAGACCCAGTACTTC. It translates to CASSEKTGGPGETQYF.

The V and J genes are TRBV5-1 and TRBJ1-5; a weak D match, TRBD1 (6 bases). The CDR3 runs 14 residues. Trimming stripped 0 bases from V and 4 bases from J, with 8 bases between. Germline-derived CDR1 and CDR2 are SGHRS and YFSETQ. CDR3 DNA: TGCGCCAGCAGCTTGGAAAGGGGGAATCAGCCCCAGCATTTT. Protein: CASSLERGNQPQHF.

The chain employs TRBV5-5 and TRBJ1-5; D not certain. The CDR3 is 13 residues long. Per germline, CDR1 SGHKS and CDR2 YYEKEE (reference sequence). V was pared by 0 bases and J by 4 bases, with 5 bases between. CDR3 residues: CASSLDGNQPQHF. The CDR3 bases are TGTGCCAGCAGCTTGGATGGGAATCAGCCCCAGCATTTT.

V gene TRBV7-4 combines with J gene TRBJ2-6; D is unresolved. Germline V lookup: CDR1 SGHVT, CDR2 SQSDAQ. Trimming shortened V by 5 bases and J by 5 bases, and 19 bases separated the two germline ends. This CDR3 region has 17 residues. CDR3 in amino acids: CASSINRSQSRANVLTF. The CDR3 nucleotides are TGTGCCAGCAGCATAAATCGCTCACAAAGTCGGGCCAACGTCCTGACTTTC.

DNA of the CDR3: TGTGCCAGCAGCCGGGACCCATTAGCCAAAAACATTCAGTACTTC. As protein: CASSRDPLAKNIQYF. The chain links TRBV28 to TRBJ2-4; D may be TRBD1 or TRBD2 (5 bases each). Germline loops: CDR1 MDHEN, CDR2 SYDVKM. V gave up 6 bases and J gave up 0 bases, with 12 bases separating them. This CDR3 contains 15 residues.

The rearrangement links TRBV11-1 to TRBJ2-7; D might be TRBD1 or TRBD2, each matching 6 bases. Per the germline V gene, CDR1 is SGHAT and CDR2 is FQDESV (reference sequence). Trimming shortened V by 1 base and J by 1 base, and 11 bases separated the two germline ends. The CDR3 length is 15 residues. The CDR3 sequence is CASSLDWGASYEQYF. The CDR3 nucleotides are TGTGCCAGCAGCTTAGACTGGGGGGCTTCCTACGAGCAGTACTTC. The variable domain in full, completed from reference TRBV11-1 and TRBJ2-7, reads EAEVAQSPRYKITEKSQAVAFWCDPISGHATLYWYRQILGQGPELLVQFQDESVVDDSQLPKDRFSAERLKGVDSTLKIQPAELGDSAMYLCASSLDWGASYEQYFGPGTRLTVT.

The J gene is TRBJ2-3, the V gene TRBV7-9; D remains unclear. From germline, CDR1 is SEHNR and CDR2 FQNEAQ (reference sequence). The CDR3 contains 16 residues. Deletions cut 1 base from V and 2 bases from J, with 13 bases between. CDR3 bases: TGTGCCAGCAGCTTAGACCCTGCCGGACCCACAGATACGCAGTATTTT. Translating it yields CASSLDPAGPTDTQYF.